This TCR beta chain was captured in a study of T cell changes during pregnancy in multiple sclerosis. Clones were sequenced by immunoSEQ multiplex PCR, and TCRdb holds only the in-frame ones, with some missing. The sample comprises under 70,000 clones, around 94% of which are singletons, and roughly 2.5% rests with the top ten. Trimming stripped 5 bases from V and 3 bases from J, with 19 bases between. Germline V gene sequence: CDR1 MNHEY, CDR2 SMNVEV (reference sequence). This CDR3 is 16 amino acids long. The sequencing used CD8+ T cells from peripheral blood mononuclear cells, collected after pregnancy. This chain joins TRBV27 and TRBJ2-5, with D perhaps matching TRBD2 (5 bases). This TCR was sampled from a female donor with multiple sclerosis, enrolled in a pregnancy study. This CDR3 is CASSPNPWGVEETQYF. Here the CDR3 DNA reads TGTGCCAGCAGTCCTAATCCCTGGGGAGTCGAAGAGACCCAGTACTTC.